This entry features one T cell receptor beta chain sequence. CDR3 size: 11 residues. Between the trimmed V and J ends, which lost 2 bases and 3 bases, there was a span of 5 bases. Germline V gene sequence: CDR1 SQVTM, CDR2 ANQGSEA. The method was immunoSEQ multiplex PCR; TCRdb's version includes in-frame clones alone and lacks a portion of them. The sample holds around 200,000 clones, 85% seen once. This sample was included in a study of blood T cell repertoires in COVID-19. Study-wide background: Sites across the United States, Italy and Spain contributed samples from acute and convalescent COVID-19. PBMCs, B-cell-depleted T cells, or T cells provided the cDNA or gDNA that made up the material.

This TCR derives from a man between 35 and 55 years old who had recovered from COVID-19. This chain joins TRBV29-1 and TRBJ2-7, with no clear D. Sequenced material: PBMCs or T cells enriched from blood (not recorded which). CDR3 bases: TGCAGCGTTGAATCGGGCTACGAGCAGTACTTC. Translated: CSVESGYEQYF.